The next 11 T cell receptor beta chains were all read from a single sample in a study of control samples from healthy donors and cancer patients. The repertoire was sequenced with immunoSEQ multiplex PCR; TCRdb's copy has only in-frame clones and lacks some. The table has about 130,000 clones, about 90% seen once. The sample consisted of blood. The source is a man aged 18 to 29 in good health.

The chain has TRBV11-2 and TRBJ2-7; unclear D gene. Trimming removed 5 bases from V and 0 bases from J, with 11 bases in between. The CDR3 spans 14 residues. The germline V gene has CDR1 SGHAT and CDR2 FQNNGV. CDR3 protein: CASSPGLTSYEQYF. The CDR3 DNA reads TGTGCCAGCAGCCCCGGGCTCACCTCCTACGAGCAGTACTTC. The variable domain in full, with the rest retrieved from reference TRBV11-2 and TRBJ2-7, is EAGVAQSPRYKIIEKRQSVAFWCNPISGHATLYWYQQILGQGPKLLIQFQNNGVVDDSQLPKDRFSAERLKGVDSTLKIQPAKLEDSAVYLCASSPGLTSYEQYFGPGTRLTVT.

The chain joins TRBV4-1 to TRBJ2-5, with 7 bases matching TRBD2. This CDR3 region has 17 residues. Germline CDR1 is MGHRA and CDR2 is YSYEKL. J lost 4 bases, V lost 3 bases, and 14 bases had no gene match. The CDR3 nucleotides read TGCGCCAGCAGCCATAAAATGGAAGTAGCGGGTCGAGAGACCCAGTACTTC. Amino acids: CASSHKMEVAGRETQYF.

Comments on this clone: The junction departs from the called germline gene at one end, perhaps through a read error. The chain combines TRBV25-1 with TRBJ2-1, with D possibly matching TRBD2 (7 bases). Germline V gene sequence: CDR1 MGHDK, CDR2 SYGVNS. The length of the CDR3 is 12 residues. CDR3 DNA sequence: TGTGCCAGCAGGACCCCTGGACGGGGGGCAGTCTTC. Protein: CASRTPGRGAVF.

The gene calls are TRBV28 and TRBJ2-7; TRBD1 or TRBD2 may be the D gene (5 bases each). This CDR3 has 15 residues. The V gene's germline CDR1 is MDHEN and CDR2 SYDVKM. V gave up 4 bases and J gave up 8 bases, with 21 bases separating them. The CDR3 protein is CASSSRDVGSRKQYF. The CDR3 DNA follows: TGTGCCAGCAGTTCCCGGGACGTTGGGTCGCGGAAGCAGTACTTC.

CDR3 amino acids: CASSEAGVNEQYF. The CDR3 DNA sequence: TGTGCCAGCAGTGAAGCAGGGGTGAACGAGCAGTACTTC. This chain uses TRBV6-1 with TRBJ2-7; D perhaps matches TRBD1 (5 bases). Trimming removed 0 bases at V and 5 bases at J, with 8 bases between. The CDR3 has 13 amino acids. Germline V gives CDR1 MNHNS, CDR2 SASEGT.

The rearrangement uses TRBV27 and TRBJ2-3; 9 nucleotides agree with TRBD1. V trimming: 2 bases; J trimming: 2 bases; junction bases outside the gene matches: 8. The germline CDR1 and CDR2 sequences are MNHEY and SMNVEV (reference sequence). There are 17 residues in the CDR3. The CDR3 DNA follows: TGTGCCAGCAGTTTACCCGGGACAGGGAAGACCACAGATACGCAGTATTTT. Encoded protein: CASSLPGTGKTTDTQYF.

The chain joins TRBV27 to TRBJ1-5; D is ambiguous. Germline V gene data show CDR1 as MNHEY and CDR2 as SMNVEV (reference sequence). The V gene lost 11 bases and the J gene lost 8 bases, with 16 bases spanning the gap. This CDR3 spans 12 amino acids. The CDR3 region has the DNA TGTGCCTCCAGACGGGGTTACGAGCCCCAGCATTTT. Translation gives CASRRGYEPQHF.

The CDR3 spells CASSPPTASYNEQFF. CDR3 in DNA: TGTGCCAGCAGCCCCCCCACCGCCTCCTACAATGAGCAGTTCTTC. J is TRBJ2-1 and V is TRBV28; unclear D gene. The CDR3 consists of 15 residues. The germline V gene has CDR1 MDHEN and CDR2 SYDVKM. V lost 6 bases and J 0 bases, leaving 12 bases between the germline ends.

The J gene is TRBJ1-2, the V gene TRBV5-1; 8 bases are a match to TRBD1. Germline assignment: CDR1 SGHRS and CDR2 YFSETQ. This CDR3 spans 14 amino acids. J was trimmed by 6 bases and V by 5 bases; bases with no gene match: 9. This CDR3 reads CASRPGGAANGYTF. CDR3 nucleotides: TGCGCCAGCAGACCAGGGGGCGCAGCGAATGGCTACACCTTC.

The table lists this clone with many counts. The V gene is TRBV6-2 or TRBV6-3, the J gene TRBJ2-1; 7 nucleotides align to TRBD2. Germline V lookup: CDR1 MNHEY, CDR2 SVGEGT. The CDR3 length is 19 residues. With V trimmed by 1 base and J by 0 bases, 12 bases remained unmatched. The CDR3 is CASSYYLPSGSSSYNEQFF. The CDR3 coding sequence is TGTGCCAGCAGTTACTATCTCCCTAGCGGATCTAGCTCCTACAATGAGCAGTTCTTC.

This chain links TRBV19 with TRBJ2-1, with 9 positions matching TRBD2. CDR1 is LNHDA and CDR2 is SQIVND in the germline V gene (reference sequence). The CDR3 totals 17 residues. J lost 6 bases, V lost 5 bases, and 14 bases had no gene match. CDR3 protein: CASSSPRGLAHFNEQFF. The CDR3 DNA reads as TGTGCCAGTAGTTCCCCCCGGGGACTAGCTCATTTCAATGAGCAGTTCTTC.